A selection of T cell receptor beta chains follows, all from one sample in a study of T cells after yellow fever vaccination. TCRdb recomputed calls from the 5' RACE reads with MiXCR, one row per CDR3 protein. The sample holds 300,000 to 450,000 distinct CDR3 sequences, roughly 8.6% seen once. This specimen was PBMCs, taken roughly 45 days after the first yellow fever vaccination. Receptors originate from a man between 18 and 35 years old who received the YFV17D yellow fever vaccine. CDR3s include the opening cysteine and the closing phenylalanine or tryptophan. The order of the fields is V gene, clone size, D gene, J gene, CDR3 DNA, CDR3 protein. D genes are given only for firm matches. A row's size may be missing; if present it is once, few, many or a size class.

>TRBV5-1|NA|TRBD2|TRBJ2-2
TGCGCCAGCCAGCTGGGGACTAGCACCGGGGAGCTGTTTTTT
CASQLGTSTGELFF
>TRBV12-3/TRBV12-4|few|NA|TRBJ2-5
TGTGCCAGCACCCTCTACGACCGGACGGAGACCCAGTACTTC
CASTLYDRTETQYF
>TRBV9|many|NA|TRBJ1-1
TGTGCCAGCAGCCGCAGTACCATGAACACTGAAGCTTTCTTT
CASSRSTMNTEAFF
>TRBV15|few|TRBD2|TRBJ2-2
TGTGCCACCAGCAGAGATGGCGGGGGGTACACCGGGGAGCTGTTTTTT
CATSRDGGGYTGELFF
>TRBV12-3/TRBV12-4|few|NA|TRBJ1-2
TGTGCCAGCACCAACAGACACTATAACTATGGCTACACCTTC
CASTNRHYNYGYTF
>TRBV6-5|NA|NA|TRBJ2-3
TGTGCCAGCAGTTACGGATTTGAGGGGTCAGATACGCAGTATTTT
CASSYGFEGSDTQYF
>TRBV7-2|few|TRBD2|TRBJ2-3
TGTGCCAGCAGCTTAATAGCGGGGGTAGATACGCAGTATTTT
CASSLIAGVDTQYF
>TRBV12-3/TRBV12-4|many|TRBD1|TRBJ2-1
TGTGCCAGCAGTTTTGGGACAGTATACTACAATGAGCAGTTCTTC
CASSFGTVYYNEQFF
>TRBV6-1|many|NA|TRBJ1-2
TGTGCCAGCAACAAACGCGGGGGGGAATATGGCTACACCTTC
CASNKRGGEYGYTF
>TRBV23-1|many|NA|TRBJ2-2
TGCGCCAGCAGTAGGAGGGAGGAGCTGTTTTTT
CASSRREELFF
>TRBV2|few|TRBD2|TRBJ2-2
TGTGCCAGCACCAAACTAGCGGCGGGGTCCGGGGAGCTGTTTTTT
CASTKLAAGSGELFF
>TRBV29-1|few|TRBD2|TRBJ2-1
TGCAGCGTCGGGATCGGGGGGAGCTACAATGAGCAGTTCTTC
CSVGIGGSYNEQFF
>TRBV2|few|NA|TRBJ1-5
TGTGCCAGCAGTGAGTGGCGTCGCAATCAGCCCCAGCATTTT
CASSEWRRNQPQHF
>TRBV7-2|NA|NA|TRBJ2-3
TGTGCCAGCAGGGAAACTCATCCGGATTCTAGCACAGATACGCAGTATTTT
CASRETHPDSSTDTQYF
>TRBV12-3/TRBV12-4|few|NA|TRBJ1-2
TGTGCCAGCGGGTGGGGCTTCTATGGCTACACCTTC
CASGWGFYGYTF
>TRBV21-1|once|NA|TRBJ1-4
TGTGCCAGCAGCAAAGCATTCAGACGGCCAACTAATGAAAAACTGTTTTTT
CASSKAFRRPTNEKLFF
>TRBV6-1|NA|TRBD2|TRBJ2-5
TGTGCCAGCAGGATGGCGGGGGGGCCAGAGACCCAGTACTTC
CASRMAGGPETQYF
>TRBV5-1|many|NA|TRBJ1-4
TGCGCCAGCAGCTGGGGGTCGGGCGATGAAAAACTGTTTTTT
CASSWGSGDEKLFF
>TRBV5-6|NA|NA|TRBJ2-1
TGTGCCAGCAGCCCTTACATAGGATCCTACAATGAGCAGTTCTTC
CASSPYIGSYNEQFF
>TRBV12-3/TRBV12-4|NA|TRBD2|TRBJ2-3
TGTGCCAGCGCAACCGGGACGGGGGGGGATACGCAGTATTTT
CASATGTGGDTQYF
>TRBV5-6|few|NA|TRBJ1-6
TGTGCCAGCAGCTTGGGATATTCACCCCTCCACTTT
CASSLGYSPLHF
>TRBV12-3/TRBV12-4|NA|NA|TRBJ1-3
TGTGCCAGCATCTCTGGAAACACCATATATTTT
CASISGNTIYF
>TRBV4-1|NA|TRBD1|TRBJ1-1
TGCGCCAGCAGCCACGTAACAGGGGGCACTGAAGCTTTCTTT
CASSHVTGGTEAFF
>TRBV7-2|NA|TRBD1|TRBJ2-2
TGTGCCAGCAGCTTAGGGGTAACAGGGGGCGCGAACACCGGGGAGCTGTTTTTT
CASSLGVTGGANTGELFF
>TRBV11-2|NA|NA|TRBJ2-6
TGTGCCAGCAGCTCCAACGTTCGAGGGTACTCTGGGGCCAACGTCCTGACTTTC
CASSSNVRGYSGANVLTF
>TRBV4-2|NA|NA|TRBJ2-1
TGTGCCATCAGCCCCGAGCTACGGCACAATGAGCAGTTCTTC
CAISPELRHNEQFF
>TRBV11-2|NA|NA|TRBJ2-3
TGTGCCAGCAGCTTAGAGCGGGGCGCAGATACGCAGTATTTT
CASSLERGADTQYF
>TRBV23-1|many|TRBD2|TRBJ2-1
TGCGCCAGCAGTCAACCGCTGGCGGGGGGTTCCTACAATGAGCAGTTCTTC
CASSQPLAGGSYNEQFF
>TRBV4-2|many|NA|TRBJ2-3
TGTGCCAGCAGCCAAGATTTAGGGGGGGCCCCAGATACGCAGTATTTT
CASSQDLGGAPDTQYF
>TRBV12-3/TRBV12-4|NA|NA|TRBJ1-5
TGTGCCAGCAGTTTCGGAGTCCCGCCCCAGCATTTT
CASSFGVPPQHF
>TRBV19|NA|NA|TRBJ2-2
TGTGCCAGTAGTATAGATCCCGGAGATCACACCGGGGAGCTGTTTTTT
CASSIDPGDHTGELFF
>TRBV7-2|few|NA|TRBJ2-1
TGTGCCAGCACCGCACGGGGGACCTTCTACAATGAGCAGTTCTTC
CASTARGTFYNEQFF
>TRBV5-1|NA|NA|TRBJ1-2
TGCGCCAGCAGCTCCAGGGTTACTAACTATGGCTACACCTTC
CASSSRVTNYGYTF
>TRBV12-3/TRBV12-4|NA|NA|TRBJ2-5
TGTGCCAGCAGACGGGACATTAGGGAGACCCAGTACTTC
CASRRDIRETQYF
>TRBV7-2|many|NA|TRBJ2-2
TGTGCCAGCAGCGCACAGCCGGGACAAACGAACACCGGGGAGCTGTTTTTT
CASSAQPGQTNTGELFF
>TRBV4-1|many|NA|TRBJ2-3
TGCGCCAGCAGCCAAGATTGGCCAGGGACGAATTTT
CASSQDWPGTNF
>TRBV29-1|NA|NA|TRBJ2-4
TGCAGCGTTGTTCAGGGGACCAAGAACATTCAGTACTTC
CSVVQGTKNIQYF
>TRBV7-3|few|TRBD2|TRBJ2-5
TGTGCCAGCAGCTTAATGGCTAGCGGGGGGGAGACCCAGTACTTC
CASSLMASGGETQYF
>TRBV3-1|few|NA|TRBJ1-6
TGTGCCAGCAGCCATAGACAAAATTCACCCCTCCACTTT
CASSHRQNSPLHF
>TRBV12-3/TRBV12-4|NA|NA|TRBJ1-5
TGTGCCAGCAGCTCTGAAAACTGGGGCGGGAATCAGCCCCAGCATTTT
CASSSENWGGNQPQHF
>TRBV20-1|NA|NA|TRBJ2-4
TGCAGTGGCACCAGGCTAGCCAAAAACATTCAGTACTTC
CSGTRLAKNIQYF
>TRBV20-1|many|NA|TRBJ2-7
TGCAGTGCTAGAGATCTCGGCTACGAGCAGTACTTC
CSARDLGYEQYF